Listed below are T cell receptor beta chains from one sample, sequenced in a study of vaccination and CD4 T cells after COVID-19. These TCRs are of unknown antigen specificity. TCRdb redid the calling of the PCR reads with MiXCR, one entry per CDR3 protein. The sample includes 10,000 to 15,000 distinct CDR3 sequences, roughly 72% of them seen just once. The sample in question was CD4+ T cells from blood, cultured in vitro, obtained after SARS-CoV-2 vaccination. These receptors were collected from a human donor who received a COVID-19 vaccine. The CDR3 runs from the conserved cysteine through the conserved F or W.

CDR3 length: 12
V gene: TRBV12-3/TRBV12-4
CDR3 protein: CASSFTETVIYF

CDR3 length: 14
V gene: TRBV30
CDR3 protein: CAWSVPRPTYGYTF

CDR3 length: 14
V gene: TRBV6-1
CDR3 protein: CASSRPGQGTEQYF

CDR3 length: 15
V gene: TRBV10-3
CDR3 protein: CAISGGAGASDEQFF

CDR3 length: 20
V gene: TRBV6-4
CDR3 protein: CASSARLGQGLTYSDQPQHF

CDR3 length: 15
V gene: TRBV6-1
CDR3 protein: CASSVEGISGNTIYF

CDR3 length: 18
V gene: TRBV10-1
CDR3 protein: CASSDNSGGMAGANVLTF

CDR3 length: 13
V gene: TRBV2
CDR3 protein: CASSERVYNEQFF

CDR3 length: 14
V gene: TRBV6-2/TRBV6-3
CDR3 protein: CASSSPDRVYGYTF

CDR3 length: 15
V gene: TRBV18
CDR3 protein: CASSPASRRTPEAFF

CDR3 length: 13
V gene: TRBV24-1
CDR3 protein: CATSERLFVGQFF

CDR3 length: 11
V gene: TRBV6-4
CDR3 protein: CASSGGQGYTF

CDR3 length: 13
V gene: TRBV7-8
CDR3 protein: CASSLAMGETQYF

CDR3 length: 16
V gene: TRBV7-9
CDR3 protein: CASSSRLAGDRETQYF

CDR3 length: 13
V gene: TRBV10-3
CDR3 protein: CATQGAGANVLTF

CDR3 length: 14
V gene: TRBV7-9
CDR3 protein: CASSLLSVDTEAFF

CDR3 length: 13
V gene: TRBV7-9
CDR3 protein: CASSPDSTGELFF

CDR3 length: 17
V gene: TRBV21-1
CDR3 protein: CASSKSCEGQLNTEAFF

CDR3 length: 15
V gene: TRBV7-8
CDR3 protein: CASVGRRREEMTQYF

CDR3 length: 14
V gene: TRBV5-4
CDR3 protein: CASSVLQGTRGYTF

CDR3 length: 15
V gene: TRBV6-1
CDR3 protein: CASSQDRDEGTEAFF

CDR3 length: 13
V gene: TRBV7-9
CDR3 protein: CASSPGTGGLVHF

CDR3 length: 13
V gene: TRBV20-1
CDR3 protein: CSATSTGNYGYTF

CDR3 length: 16
V gene: TRBV20-1
CDR3 protein: CSARDPSINYNSPLHF

CDR3 length: 15
V gene: TRBV27
CDR3 protein: CASTLTGAINQPQHF

CDR3 length: 14
V gene: TRBV7-8
CDR3 protein: CASSSPGLSYGYTF

CDR3 length: 14
V gene: TRBV20-1
CDR3 protein: CSALPGLDTDTQYF

CDR3 length: 14
V gene: TRBV25-1
CDR3 protein: CASRTYRENTEAFF

CDR3 length: 17
V gene: TRBV10-2
CDR3 protein: CASSESTRQGPDYGYTF

CDR3 length: 12
V gene: TRBV19
CDR3 protein: CASSIVLGGYTF

CDR3 length: 12
V gene: TRBV7-2
CDR3 protein: CASSPLMDGYTF

CDR3 length: 16
V gene: TRBV7-7
CDR3 protein: CASNAPGQPYNSPLHF

CDR3 length: 17
V gene: TRBV12-3/TRBV12-4
CDR3 protein: CASSLRRWGTDQETQYF

CDR3 length: 14
V gene: TRBV5-3
CDR3 protein: CAGSSTEFYNEQFF

CDR3 length: 15
V gene: TRBV5-1
CDR3 protein: CASSSGGGLNTEAFF

CDR3 length: 14
V gene: TRBV20-1
CDR3 protein: CSARKSLVQETQYF

CDR3 length: 16
V gene: TRBV2
CDR3 protein: CASSVGSASRNTEAFF

CDR3 length: 13
V gene: TRBV7-9
CDR3 protein: CASSPKGPYEQYF

CDR3 length: 15
V gene: TRBV20-1
CDR3 protein: CSASTRQGALDEQFF

CDR3 length: 14
V gene: TRBV18
CDR3 protein: CASSATGGSGGYTF

CDR3 length: 15
V gene: TRBV7-2
CDR3 protein: CASSFGTEANYGYTF

CDR3 length: 14
V gene: TRBV20-1
CDR3 protein: CSANPSRRDTEAFF

CDR3 length: 15
V gene: TRBV7-2
CDR3 protein: CASSSETYSNQPQHF

CDR3 length: 14
V gene: TRBV12-3/TRBV12-4
CDR3 protein: CASSLAGGAGGYTF

CDR3 length: 14
V gene: TRBV11-2
CDR3 protein: CASSLGARTDTQYF

CDR3 length: 14
V gene: TRBV6-5
CDR3 protein: CASSYSGEGGTIYF

CDR3 length: 11
V gene: TRBV19
CDR3 protein: CASTGGNTIYF

CDR3 length: 13
V gene: TRBV2
CDR3 protein: CASRGQGAGELFF